The present entry profiles one T cell receptor (beta chain) with its context. Antigen: not known. This entry comes from a study of shared clonotypes between healthy human individuals. Study-wide points: Since donors were few, the genetic and exposure-history diversity represented was limited.

J gave up 8 bases and V 1 base, and 9 bases lay outside the gene matches. The CDR3 has 16 residues. CDR1 MGHRA and CDR2 YSYEKL come from the germline V gene. At a deep level, the assay was run. Repertoires were generated with immunoSEQ multiplex PCR, while TCRdb's copy carries only in-frame clones and drops some. The repertoire consists of over 400,000 clones, with almost 80% occurring once and the leading ten covering about 12%. This TCR came from a woman aged 40 to 50 in good health. Some clones in this sample may be carry-over from other donors' samples. The genes are TRBV4-1 and TRBJ1-5; 9 bases match TRBD1. Sequences were obtained from PBMCs. CDR3 loop: CASSQGLDRGIEPQHF. The CDR3 nucleotides read TGCGCCAGCAGCCAAGGGCTGGACAGGGGAATTGAGCCCCAGCATTTT.